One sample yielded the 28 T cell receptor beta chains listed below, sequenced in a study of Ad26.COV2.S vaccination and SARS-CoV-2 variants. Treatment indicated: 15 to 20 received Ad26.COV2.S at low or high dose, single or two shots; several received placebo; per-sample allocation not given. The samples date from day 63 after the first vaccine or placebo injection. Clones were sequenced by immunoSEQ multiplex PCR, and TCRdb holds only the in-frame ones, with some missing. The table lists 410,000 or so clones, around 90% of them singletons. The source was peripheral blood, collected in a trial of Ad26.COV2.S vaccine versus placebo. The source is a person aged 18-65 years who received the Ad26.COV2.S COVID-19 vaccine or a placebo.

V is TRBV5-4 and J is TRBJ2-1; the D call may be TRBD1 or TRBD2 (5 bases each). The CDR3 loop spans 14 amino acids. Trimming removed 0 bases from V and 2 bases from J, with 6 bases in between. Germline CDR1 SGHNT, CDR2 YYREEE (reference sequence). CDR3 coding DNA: TGTGCCAGCAGCTTGGAGGGACCCTACAATGAGCAGTTCTTC. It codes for CASSLEGPYNEQFF.

Here the CDR3 DNA reads TGTGCCAGCAGTGACCCTGGGGCCGAAGCTTTCTTT. Translating it yields CASSDPGAEAFF. This rearrangement joins TRBV6-1 to TRBJ1-1; tentative D call: TRBD1 (5 bases). The CDR3 is 12 amino acids. Between the trimmed V and J ends, which lost 3 bases and 8 bases, there was a span of 10 bases. Germline CDR1 and CDR2: MNHNS and SASEGT.

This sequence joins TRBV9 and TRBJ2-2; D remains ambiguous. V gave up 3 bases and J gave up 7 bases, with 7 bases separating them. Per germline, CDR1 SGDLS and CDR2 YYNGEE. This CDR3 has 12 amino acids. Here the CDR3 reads CASSGNGGELFF. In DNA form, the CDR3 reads TGTGCCAGCAGCGGGAACGGCGGGGAGCTGTTTTTT.

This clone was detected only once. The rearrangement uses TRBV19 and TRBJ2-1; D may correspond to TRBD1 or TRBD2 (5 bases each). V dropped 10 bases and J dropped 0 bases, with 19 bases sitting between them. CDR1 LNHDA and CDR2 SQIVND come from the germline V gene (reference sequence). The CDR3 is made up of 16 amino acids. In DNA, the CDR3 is TGTGCCACTTCGAGAGGCTGGGACGGCTCCTACAATGAGCAGTTCTTC. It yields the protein CATSRGWDGSYNEQFF.

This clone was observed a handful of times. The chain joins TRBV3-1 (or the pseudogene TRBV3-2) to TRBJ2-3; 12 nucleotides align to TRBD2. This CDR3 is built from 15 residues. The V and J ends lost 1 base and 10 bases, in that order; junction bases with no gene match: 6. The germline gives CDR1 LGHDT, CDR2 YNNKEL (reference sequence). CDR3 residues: CASSQASSGRVAQYF. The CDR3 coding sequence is TGTGCCAGCAGCCAAGCGTCTAGCGGGAGGGTGGCGCAGTATTTT.

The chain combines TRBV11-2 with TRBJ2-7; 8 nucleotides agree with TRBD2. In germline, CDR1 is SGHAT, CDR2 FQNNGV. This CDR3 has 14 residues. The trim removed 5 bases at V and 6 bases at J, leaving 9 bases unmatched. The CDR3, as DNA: TGTGCCAGCAGCCGGGGGGGACTCGCATCCGAGCAGTACTTC. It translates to CASSRGGLASEQYF.

CDR3 protein: CASTYRGWVNTEAFF. CDR3 sequence (DNA): TGTGCCAGTACTTACAGGGGGTGGGTGAACACTGAAGCTTTCTTT. V is TRBV19 and J is TRBJ1-1; 8 bases map to TRBD1. The V segment lost 7 bases and the J segment 0 bases; nucleotides outside the gene matches: 7. The germline V gene has CDR1 LNHDA and CDR2 SQIVND (reference sequence). The CDR3 contains 15 residues.

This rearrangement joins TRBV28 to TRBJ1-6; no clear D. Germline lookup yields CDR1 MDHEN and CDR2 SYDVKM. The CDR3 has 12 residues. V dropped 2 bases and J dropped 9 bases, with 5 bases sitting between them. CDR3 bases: TGTGCCAGCAGTTTACCGGGTTCACCCCTCCACTTT. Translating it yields CASSLPGSPLHF.

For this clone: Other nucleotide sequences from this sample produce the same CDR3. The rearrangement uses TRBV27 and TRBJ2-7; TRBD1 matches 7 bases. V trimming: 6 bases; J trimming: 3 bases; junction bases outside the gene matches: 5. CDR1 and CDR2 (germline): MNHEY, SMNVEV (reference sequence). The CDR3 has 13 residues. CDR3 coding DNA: TGTGCCAGCAGCCTCGGGACAGACTACGAGCAGTACTTC. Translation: CASSLGTDYEQYF.

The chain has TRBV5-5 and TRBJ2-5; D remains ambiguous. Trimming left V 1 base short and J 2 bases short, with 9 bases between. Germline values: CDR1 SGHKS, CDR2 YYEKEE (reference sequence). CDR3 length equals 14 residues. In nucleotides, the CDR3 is TGTGCCAGCAGCTTGTCCCCCCCACAAGAGACCCAGTACTTC. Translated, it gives CASSLSPPQETQYF.

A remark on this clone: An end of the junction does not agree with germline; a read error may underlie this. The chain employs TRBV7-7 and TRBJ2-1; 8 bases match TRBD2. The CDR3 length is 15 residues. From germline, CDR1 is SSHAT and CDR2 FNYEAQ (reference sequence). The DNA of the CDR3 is TGTGCTAGCAGCTTACGGCGGGAGGACTACAATGAGCAGTTCTTC. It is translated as CASSLRREDYNEQFF.

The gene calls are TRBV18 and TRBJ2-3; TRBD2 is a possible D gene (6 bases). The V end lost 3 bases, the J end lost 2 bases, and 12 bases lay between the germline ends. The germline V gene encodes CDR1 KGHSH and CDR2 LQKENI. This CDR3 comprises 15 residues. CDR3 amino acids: CASSPGGRNTDTQYF. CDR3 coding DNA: TGTGCCAGCTCACCGGGGGGTAGAAACACAGATACGCAGTATTTT.

CDR3 region: CASSSGLAGILPDNEQFF. The CDR3 region has the DNA TGTGCCAGTAGTTCGGGACTAGCGGGAATACTCCCCGACAATGAGCAGTTCTTC. The V and J genes are TRBV19 and TRBJ2-1; TRBD2 aligns across 13 bases. The CDR3 is 18 residues long. Germline V gives CDR1 LNHDA, CDR2 SQIVND (reference sequence). V lost 5 bases and J lost 5; bases outside the gene matches: 12.

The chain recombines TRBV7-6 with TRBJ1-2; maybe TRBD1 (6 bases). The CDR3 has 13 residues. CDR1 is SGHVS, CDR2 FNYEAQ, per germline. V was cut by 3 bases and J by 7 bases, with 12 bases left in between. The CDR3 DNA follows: TGTGCCAGCAGCTTCAACAGGGTTGCTGGCTACACCTTC. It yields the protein CASSFNRVAGYTF.

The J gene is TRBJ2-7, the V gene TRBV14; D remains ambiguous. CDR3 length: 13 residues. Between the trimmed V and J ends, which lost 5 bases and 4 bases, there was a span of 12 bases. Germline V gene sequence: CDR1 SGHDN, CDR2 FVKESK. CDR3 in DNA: TGTGCCAGCAGCTTAGGGATTCTGTACGAGCAGTACTTC. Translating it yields CASSLGILYEQYF. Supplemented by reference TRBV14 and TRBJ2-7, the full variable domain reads EAGVTQFPSHSVIEKGQTVTLRCDPISGHDNLYWYRRVMGKEIKFLLHFVKESKQDESGMPNNRFLAERTGGTYSTLKVQPAELEDSGVYFCASSLGILYEQYFGPGTRLTVT.

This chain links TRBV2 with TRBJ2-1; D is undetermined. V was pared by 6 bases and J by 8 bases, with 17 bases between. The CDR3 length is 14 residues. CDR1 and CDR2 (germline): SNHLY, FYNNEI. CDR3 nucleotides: TGTGCCAGCAGGACCCGGGCTGTAGCCGATGAGCAGTTCTTC. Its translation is CASRTRAVADEQFF.

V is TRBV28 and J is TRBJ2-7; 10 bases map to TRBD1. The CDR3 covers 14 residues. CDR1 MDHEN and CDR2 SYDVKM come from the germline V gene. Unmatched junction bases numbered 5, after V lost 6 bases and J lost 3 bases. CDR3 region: CASSSGTGVYEQYF. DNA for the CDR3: TGTGCCAGCAGCTCCGGGACAGGGGTCTACGAGCAGTACTTC.

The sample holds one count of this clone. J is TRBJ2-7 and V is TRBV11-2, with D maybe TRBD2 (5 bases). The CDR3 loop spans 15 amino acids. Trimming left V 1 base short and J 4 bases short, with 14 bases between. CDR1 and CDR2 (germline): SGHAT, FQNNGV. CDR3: CASSLGPEAVYEQYF. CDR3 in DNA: TGTGCCAGCAGCTTAGGTCCCGAAGCGGTATACGAGCAGTACTTC.

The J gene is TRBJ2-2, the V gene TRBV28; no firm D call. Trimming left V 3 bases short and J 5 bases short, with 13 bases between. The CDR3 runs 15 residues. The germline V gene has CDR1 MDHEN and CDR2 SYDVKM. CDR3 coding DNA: TGTGCCAGCAGTTTTTTGCCAGTAGGGACCGGGGAGCTGTTTTTT. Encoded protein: CASSFLPVGTGELFF.

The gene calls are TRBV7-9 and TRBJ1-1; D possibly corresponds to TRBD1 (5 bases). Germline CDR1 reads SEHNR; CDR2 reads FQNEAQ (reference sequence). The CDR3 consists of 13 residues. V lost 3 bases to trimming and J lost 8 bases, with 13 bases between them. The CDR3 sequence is CASSLLQGSEAFF. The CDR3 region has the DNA TGTGCCAGCAGCTTGCTGCAGGGATCAGAAGCTTTCTTT.

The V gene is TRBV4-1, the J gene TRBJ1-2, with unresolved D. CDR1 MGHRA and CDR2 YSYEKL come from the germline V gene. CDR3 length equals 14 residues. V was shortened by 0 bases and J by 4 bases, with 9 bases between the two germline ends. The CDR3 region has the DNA TGCGCCAGCAGCCAAGAAACAGTTTCCTATGGCTACACCTTC. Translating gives CASSQETVSYGYTF.

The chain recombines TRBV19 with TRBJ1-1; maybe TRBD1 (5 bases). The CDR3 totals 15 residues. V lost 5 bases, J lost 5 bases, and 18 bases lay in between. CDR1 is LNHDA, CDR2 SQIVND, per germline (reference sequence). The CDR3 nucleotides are TGTGCCAGTAGTTTGCCGGGACCCGAGGGAACTGAAGCTTTCTTT. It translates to CASSLPGPEGTEAFF.

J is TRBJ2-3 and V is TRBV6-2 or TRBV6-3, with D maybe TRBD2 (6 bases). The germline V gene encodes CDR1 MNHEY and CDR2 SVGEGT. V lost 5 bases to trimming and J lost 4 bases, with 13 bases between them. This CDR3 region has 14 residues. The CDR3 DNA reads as TGTGCCAGCAGTCACGGGACTCGCCCAGATACGCAGTATTTT. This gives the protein CASSHGTRPDTQYF.

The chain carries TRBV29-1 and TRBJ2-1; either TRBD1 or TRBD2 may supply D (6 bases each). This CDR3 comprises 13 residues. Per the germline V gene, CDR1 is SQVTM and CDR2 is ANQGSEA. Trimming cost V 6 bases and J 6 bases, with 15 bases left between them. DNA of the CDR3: TGCAGCGTCCACCACGGGGGCGGCAATGAGCAGTTCTTC. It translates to CSVHHGGGNEQFF.

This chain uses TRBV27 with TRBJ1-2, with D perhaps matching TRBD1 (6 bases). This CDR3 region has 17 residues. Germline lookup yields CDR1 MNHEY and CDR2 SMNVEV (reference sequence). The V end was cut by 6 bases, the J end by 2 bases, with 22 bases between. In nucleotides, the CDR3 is TGTGCCAGCAGCCGGCAGGGTTGGCAGGGGCTCAACTATGGCTACACCTTC. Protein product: CASSRQGWQGLNYGYTF.

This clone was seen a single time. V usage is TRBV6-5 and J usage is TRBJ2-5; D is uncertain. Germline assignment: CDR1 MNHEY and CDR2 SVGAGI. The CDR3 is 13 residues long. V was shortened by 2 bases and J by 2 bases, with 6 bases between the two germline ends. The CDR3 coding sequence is TGTGCCAGCAGTTACCCCAGGCAAGAGACCCAGTACTTC. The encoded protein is CASSYPRQETQYF.

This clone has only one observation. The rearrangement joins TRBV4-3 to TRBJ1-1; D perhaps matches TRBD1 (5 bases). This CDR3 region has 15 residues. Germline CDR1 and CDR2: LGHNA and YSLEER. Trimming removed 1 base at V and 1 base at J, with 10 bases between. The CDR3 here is CASSQALTGNTEAFF. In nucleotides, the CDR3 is TGCGCCAGCAGCCAAGCCCTTACAGGGAACACTGAAGCTTTCTTT.

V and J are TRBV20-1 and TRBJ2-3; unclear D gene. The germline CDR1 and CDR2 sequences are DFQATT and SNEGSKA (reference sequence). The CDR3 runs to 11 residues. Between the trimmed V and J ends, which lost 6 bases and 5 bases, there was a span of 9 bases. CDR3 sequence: CSAPLLDTQYF. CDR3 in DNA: TGCAGTGCCCCTCTCCTAGATACGCAGTATTTT.